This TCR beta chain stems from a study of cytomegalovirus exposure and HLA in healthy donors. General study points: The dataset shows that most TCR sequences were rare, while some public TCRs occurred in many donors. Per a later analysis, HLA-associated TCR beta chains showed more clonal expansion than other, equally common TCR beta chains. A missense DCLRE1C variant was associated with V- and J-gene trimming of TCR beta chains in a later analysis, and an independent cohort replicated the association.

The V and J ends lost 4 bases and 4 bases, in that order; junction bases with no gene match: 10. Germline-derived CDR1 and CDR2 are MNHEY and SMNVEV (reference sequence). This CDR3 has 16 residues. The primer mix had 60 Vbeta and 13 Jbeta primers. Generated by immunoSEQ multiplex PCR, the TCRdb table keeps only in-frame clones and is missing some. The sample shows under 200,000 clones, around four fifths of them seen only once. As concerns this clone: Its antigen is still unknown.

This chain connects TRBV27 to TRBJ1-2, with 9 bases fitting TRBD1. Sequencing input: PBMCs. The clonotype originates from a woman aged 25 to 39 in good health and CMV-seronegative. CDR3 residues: CASSSIQGASFYGYTF. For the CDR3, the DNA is TGTGCCAGCAGTTCGATACAGGGGGCGAGTTTCTATGGCTACACCTTC.